The rows below give T cell receptor beta chains drawn from one sample of a study of blood T cell repertoires in COVID-19. The method was immunoSEQ multiplex PCR; TCRdb's version includes in-frame clones alone and lacks a portion of them. The sample shows around 230,000 clones, 70% to 85% of them seen only once. The sample consisted of peripheral blood. These receptors came from a woman of 80 years or more with acute or convalescent COVID-19. Both conserved end residues are part of each CDR3. A D gene is named only where the DNA matches it firmly. A row's size may be missing; if present it is once, few, many or a size class.

J gene: TRBJ1-5
D gene: NA
clone size: once
V gene: TRBV4-2
CDR3 DNA: TGTGCCAGCAGGGGGCCCAATCAGCCCCAGCATTTT
CDR3 protein: CASRGPNQPQHF

J gene: TRBJ2-7
D gene: TRBD1
clone size: NA
V gene: TRBV6-5
CDR3 DNA: TGTGCCAGCAGTTACCGAGACAGGGGCTACGAGCAGTACTTC
CDR3 protein: CASSYRDRGYEQYF

J gene: TRBJ2-7
D gene: NA
clone size: NA
V gene: TRBV21-1
CDR3 DNA: TGTGCCAGCAGCAAGACAGGGACCCACCAATCCTACGAGCAGTACTTC
CDR3 protein: CASSKTGTHQSYEQYF

J gene: TRBJ2-2
D gene: NA
clone size: NA
V gene: TRBV6-5
CDR3 DNA: TGTGCCAGCTCGGTCATGAACACCGGGGAGCTGTTTTTT
CDR3 protein: CASSVMNTGELFF

J gene: TRBJ1-6
D gene: TRBD1
clone size: NA
V gene: TRBV28
CDR3 DNA: TGTGCCAGCAACCAACGACAGGGCGGCTCACCCCTCCACTTT
CDR3 protein: CASNQRQGGSPLHF

J gene: TRBJ2-7
D gene: TRBD1
clone size: NA
V gene: TRBV29-1
CDR3 DNA: TGCAGCGTGAGGGGGCTTCCCTACGAGCAGTACTTC
CDR3 protein: CSVRGLPYEQYF

J gene: TRBJ1-5
D gene: TRBD1
clone size: NA
V gene: TRBV10-3
CDR3 DNA: TGTGCCATCAGCAACGACAGGGGACAGCCCCAGCATTTT
CDR3 protein: CAISNDRGQPQHF

J gene: TRBJ1-1
D gene: NA
clone size: NA
V gene: TRBV5-1
CDR3 DNA: TGCGCCAGCAGCCCGCCGGGCACTGAAGCTTTCTTT
CDR3 protein: CASSPPGTEAFF

J gene: TRBJ2-1
D gene: TRBD1
clone size: NA
V gene: TRBV19
CDR3 DNA: TGTGCCAGTAGTATCTCCCACCGGGACAGCTACAATGAGCAGTTCTTC
CDR3 protein: CASSISHRDSYNEQFF

J gene: TRBJ1-3
D gene: NA
clone size: NA
V gene: TRBV2
CDR3 DNA: TGTGCCAGCAGTGAACAGGGGTATGGAAACACCATATATTTT
CDR3 protein: CASSEQGYGNTIYF